Each of the 30 T cell receptor beta chains below was sequenced from the same sample in a study of blood T cells in healthy people across ages. A second PCR, run for about 6 to 11 cycles, used a sample-barcoded 5' primer plus a J-beta primer mix. TCRdb re-called the 5' RACE reads through MiXCR, storing one row per CDR3 protein. The sample includes 800,000 to 1,000,000 distinct CDR3 sequences, 40% to 60% seen only once; the top ten take about an eighth. The sequenced sample was blood. The receptor source for this set is a man aged 25 to 40 in good health.

There are a few counts of this clonotype. The V gene is TRBV27, the J gene TRBJ2-5; the D gene could be TRBD1 or TRBD2 (5 bases each). The better agreement between TRBJ2-7 and the DNA end casts doubt on the J call. Germline CDR1 and CDR2: MNHEY and SMNVEV (reference sequence). This CDR3 is 13 amino acids long. For the CDR3, the DNA is TGTGCCAGCAGTCGGGACCTTAGAGACGAGCAGTACTTC. Residues: CASSRDLRDEQYF.

The rearrangement joins TRBV7-9 to TRBJ2-3, with 7 bases aligning to TRBD1. V trimming: 2 bases; J trimming: 4 bases; junction bases outside the gene matches: 6. The CDR3 sequence is 15 residues long. Germline V CDR1 and CDR2: SEHNR, FQNEAQ (reference sequence). The CDR3 here is CASSLITGASDTQYF. The CDR3 DNA follows: TGTGCCAGCAGCTTAATCACAGGGGCATCAGATACGCAGTATTTT.

Only a few counts were recorded for this clonotype. For the CDR3, the DNA is TGTGCCAGCAGCTTATCGACGGGGGAAGCTTTCTTT. It yields the protein CASSLSTGEAFF. The chain uses TRBV7-2 and TRBJ1-1; no clear D gene. Trimming removed 2 bases from V and 8 bases from J, with 9 bases in between. Germline V gene lookup returns CDR1 SGHTA and CDR2 FQGNSA. There are 12 residues in the CDR3.

In this sample, this clonotype turned up many times. CDR3 in DNA: TGCGCCAGCAGCTTGGGCCAGGGAGTTTATGGCTACACCTTC. Translating it yields CASSLGQGVYGYTF. This rearrangement joins TRBV5-1 to TRBJ1-2; D is possibly TRBD1 (5 bases). The CDR3 spans 14 residues. Per germline, CDR1 SGHRS and CDR2 YFSETQ. Between the trimmed V and J ends, which lost 0 bases and 5 bases, there was a span of 11 bases.

The chain is built from TRBV14 and TRBJ2-3; D call uncertain. Germline V gives CDR1 SGHDN, CDR2 FVKESK. The CDR3 extends over 16 amino acids. Between the trimmed V and J ends, which lost 5 bases and 0 bases, there was a span of 15 bases. The CDR3: CASSGRFLASTDTQYF. The CDR3 nucleotides read TGTGCCAGCAGCGGACGGTTTTTAGCTAGCACAGATACGCAGTATTTT.

CDR3 DNA: TGCAGCGTGCCCGGGACTTGGGCCACAGATACGCAGTATTTT. Protein product: CSVPGTWATDTQYF. The J gene is TRBJ2-3, the V gene TRBV29-1; D perhaps matches TRBD2 (6 bases). Germline lookup yields CDR1 SQVTM and CDR2 ANQGSEA. V was cut by 6 bases and J by 2 bases, with 15 bases left in between. The length of the CDR3 is 14 residues.

This chain joins TRBV15 and TRBJ2-5, with D unclear. This CDR3 spans 13 amino acids. Trimming took 7 bases from V and 0 from J, leaving 9 bases between them. Germline values: CDR1 LNHNV, CDR2 YYDKDF (reference sequence). CDR3 sequence reads: CATKTGYQETQYF. The CDR3 DNA reads TGTGCCACCAAGACTGGGTACCAAGAGACCCAGTACTTC.

This sequence joins TRBV9 and TRBJ2-5; no definite D call. Germline V gene sequence: CDR1 SGDLS, CDR2 YYNGEE. V lost 0 bases to trimming and J lost 0 bases, with 9 bases between them. This CDR3 is 15 amino acids long. This CDR3 reads CASSVEGSYQETQYF. DNA for the CDR3: TGTGCCAGCAGCGTAGAGGGATCGTACCAAGAGACCCAGTACTTC.

On this clonotype itself: One junction end disagrees with the germline gene, perhaps due to a read error. This chain links TRBV6-5 with TRBJ1-4; D perhaps matches TRBD1 (5 bases). CDR3 length: 13 residues. CDR1 is MNHEY and CDR2 is SVGAGI in the germline V gene. The chain's CDR3 is CTSSYGQGASLFF. The CDR3 DNA follows: TGTACCAGCAGTTACGGCCAGGGTGCCAGCCTGTTTTTT.

This clonotype was found many times. The chain combines TRBV27 with TRBJ2-3; D gene unclear. The CDR3 consists of 10 residues. V dropped 3 bases and J dropped 10 bases, with 5 bases sitting between them. Looked up from germline, CDR1 is MNHEY and CDR2 is SMNVEV (reference sequence). The CDR3 region has the DNA TGTGCCAGCAGTTTGTCCCCGCAGTATTTT. This sequence encodes CASSLSPQYF.

The rearrangement links TRBV7-2 to TRBJ1-4; D remains ambiguous. This CDR3 region has 14 residues. CDR1 SGHTA and CDR2 FQGNSA come from the germline V gene. Trimming cost V 3 bases and J 4 bases, with 9 bases left between them. The DNA for the CDR3 is TGTGCCAGCAGCTTTAAACAGTATAATGAAAAACTGTTTTTT. Its protein product is CASSFKQYNEKLFF. Based on the CDR3 plus reference TRBV7-2 and TRBJ1-4, the full variable domain is GAGVSQSPSNKVTEKGKDVELRCDPISGHTALYWYRQSLGQGLEFLIYFQGNSAPDKSGLPSDRFSAERTGGSVSTLTIQRTQQEDSAVYLCASSFKQYNEKLFFGSGTQLSVL.

V and J are TRBV7-2 and TRBJ2-7, with 7 nucleotides matching TRBD2. This CDR3 region has 20 residues. V trimming: 0 bases; J trimming: 0 bases; junction bases outside the gene matches: 17. CDR1 is SGHTA, CDR2 FQGNSA, per germline. CDR3 loop: CASSLAPIGGAGSPSYEQYF. CDR3 DNA sequence: TGTGCCAGCAGCTTAGCTCCAATCGGGGGAGCGGGGAGTCCCTCCTACGAGCAGTACTTC. Based on the CDR3 plus reference TRBV7-2 and TRBJ2-7, the full variable domain is GAGVSQSPSNKVTEKGKDVELRCDPISGHTALYWYRQSLGQGLEFLIYFQGNSAPDKSGLPSDRFSAERTGGSVSTLTIQRTQQEDSAVYLCASSLAPIGGAGSPSYEQYFGPGTRLTVT.

Comment on this clonotype: This may come from a read error, since a much larger clone is one base off. The rearrangement joins TRBV12-3 or TRBV12-4 to TRBJ2-6, with D possibly matching TRBD1 (5 bases). The CDR3 sequence is 16 residues long. CDR3 region: CASSLHSNSGANVQTF. The CDR3 DNA reads as TGTGCCAGCAGTTTGCACAGTAACTCTGGGGCCAACGTCCAGACTTTC.

This clonotype was seen a handful of times. V gene TRBV20-1 combines with J gene TRBJ1-6; no firm D call. Between the trimmed V and J ends, which lost 2 bases and 5 bases, there was a span of 16 bases. Germline CDR1 reads DFQATT; CDR2 reads SNEGSKA (reference sequence). The CDR3 loop spans 16 amino acids. The CDR3 coding sequence is TGCAGTGCTAGACCGACAAGGGCGGTTAATAATTCACCCCTCCACTTT. It codes for CSARPTRAVNNSPLHF.

The chain uses TRBV20-1 and TRBJ1-2; D gene uncertain. Trimming cost V 2 bases and J 2 bases, with 9 bases left between them. This CDR3 is built from 13 residues. Germline V lookup: CDR1 DFQATT, CDR2 SNEGSKA (reference sequence). The CDR3 here is CSARNPVNYGYTF. CDR3 DNA sequence: TGCAGTGCTAGAAACCCAGTCAACTATGGCTACACCTTC.

In nucleotides, the CDR3 is TGTGCCAGCAGTTACGCCCTCCCGAAAGTCCAGGAGCCTACTAGCACAGATACGCAGTATTTT. It translates to CASSYALPKVQEPTSTDTQYF. The chain employs TRBV6-5 and TRBJ2-3; no clear D. Germline assignment: CDR1 MNHEY and CDR2 SVGAGI. V was trimmed by 2 bases and J by 0 bases, leaving 27 bases between them. The CDR3 length is 21 residues.

To note about this clonotype: A much larger clone is a single base away; this may be a read error. The chain employs TRBV11-1 and TRBJ2-3, with 9 nucleotides matching TRBD1. Per the germline V gene, CDR1 is SGHAT and CDR2 is FQDESV (reference sequence). The CDR3 covers 15 residues. The ends lost 5 bases at V and 7 bases at J; junction bases unmatched: 10. This CDR3 is CASSPSGQGLHTQYF. In nucleotides, the CDR3 is TGTGCCAGCAGCCCTTCGGGACAGGGTCTCCATACGCAGTATTTT.

CDR3 amino acids: CASSSGFKNNEQFF. In DNA form, the CDR3 reads TGTGCCAGCAGCTCAGGGTTCAAAAACAATGAGCAGTTCTTC. This chain uses TRBV11-3 with TRBJ2-1, with D possibly TRBD1 on 5 matching bases. Trimming pared 4 bases from V and 5 bases from J, leaving 12 bases between. CDR3 length: 14 residues. Germline CDR1 reads SGHNT; CDR2 reads YENEEA.

The V and J genes are TRBV20-1 and TRBJ1-2; a weak D match, TRBD1 (6 bases). This CDR3 region has 13 residues. From germline, CDR1 is DFQATT and CDR2 SNEGSKA (reference sequence). V was clipped by 2 bases and J by 6 bases, with 13 bases between them. In DNA, the CDR3 is TGCAGTGCTAGACCGACAGGACGTCATGGCTACACCTTC. Protein: CSARPTGRHGYTF.

This clonotype was counted ten times or more. CDR3 in DNA: TGTGCCAGCAGAACCAGGGTGGAAGAGACCCAGTACTTC. It codes for CASRTRVEETQYF. The J gene is TRBJ2-5, the V gene TRBV12-3 or TRBV12-4; D perhaps matches TRBD1 (5 bases). The CDR3 runs to 13 residues. Trimming cost V 6 bases and J 3 bases, with 11 bases left between them.

The gene calls are TRBV7-9 and TRBJ2-5, with a weak D call TRBD2 (6 bases). Per the germline V gene, CDR1 is SEHNR and CDR2 is FQNEAQ (reference sequence). Trimming took 2 bases from V and 11 from J, leaving 12 bases between them. This CDR3 comprises 12 residues. CDR3 protein: CASSLFSGEQYF. CDR3 nucleotides: TGTGCCAGCAGCTTATTCTCGGGAGAGCAGTACTTC.

The chain employs TRBV29-1 and TRBJ1-2; D not certain. This CDR3 has 13 residues. Trimming pared 4 bases from V and 3 bases from J, leaving 12 bases between. Germline CDR1 SQVTM, CDR2 ANQGSEA. The CDR3 DNA sequence: TGCAGCGTTGCTTGGCAGTCTGACTATGGCTACACCTTC. It is translated as CSVAWQSDYGYTF.

The J gene is TRBJ2-3, the V gene TRBV21-1; the table's D gene call, TRBD1, was not cross checked with the DNA. TRBV21-1 is given as a pseudogene. This CDR3 is built from 16 residues. The CDR3 spells CASSRCPGRHTDTQYF. DNA for the CDR3: TGTGCCAGCAGCAGATGTCCGGGACGCCACACAGATACGCAGTATTTT.

The chain carries TRBV27 and TRBJ1-1, with D unclear. Germline V gene sequence: CDR1 MNHEY, CDR2 SMNVEV (reference sequence). The germline V and J ends were trimmed by 8 bases and 4 bases, with 14 bases remaining between them. There are 13 residues in the CDR3. In DNA form, the CDR3 reads TGTGCCAGCCGATTTCGGGGTGGCACTGAAGCTTTCTTT. The encoded protein is CASRFRGGTEAFF.

V and J are TRBV20-1 and TRBJ2-1; D is possibly TRBD2 (5 bases). Looked up from germline, CDR1 is DFQATT and CDR2 is SNEGSKA (reference sequence). The CDR3 has 15 residues. V was cut by 0 bases and J by 0 bases, with 9 bases left in between. The CDR3 spells CSARDTEGSYNEQFF. The CDR3, as DNA: TGCAGTGCTAGAGATACCGAGGGCTCCTACAATGAGCAGTTCTTC.

This rearrangement joins TRBV5-1 to TRBJ2-5; D is perhaps TRBD1 (8 bases). TRBJ2-7 explains the end of the DNA better; the J call may be wrong. The germline V gene has CDR1 SGHRS and CDR2 YFSETQ. The length of the CDR3 is 14 residues. In DNA, the CDR3 is TGCGCCAGCAGCTTTGACAGGGGAGGGCGCGAGCAGTACTTC. Translation gives CASSFDRGGREQYF.

The chain recombines TRBV11-3 with TRBJ1-4; TRBD1 matches at 7 bases. The CDR3 consists of 14 residues. Germline V gene data show CDR1 as SGHNT and CDR2 as YENEEA. V shed 2 bases, J shed 8 bases, and the junction held 5 bases outside the gene matches. The CDR3 DNA reads as TGTGCCAGCAGCTTAATAGGACAGGAGGAAAAACTGTTTTTT. This gives the protein CASSLIGQEEKLFF.

J is TRBJ1-2 and V is TRBV27; D is uncertain. CDR3 size: 13 residues. Trimming took off 0 bases at V and 3 bases at J, with 5 bases between the two ends. Germline V CDR1 and CDR2: MNHEY, SMNVEV (reference sequence). The CDR3 loop reads CASSLSPDYGYTF. Written as DNA, the CDR3 is TGTGCCAGCAGTTTATCCCCGGACTATGGCTACACCTTC.

The chain carries TRBV29-1 and TRBJ2-2; D unresolved. The CDR3 is 11 amino acids. Trimming removed 5 bases from V and 3 bases from J, with 4 bases in between. Germline lookup yields CDR1 SQVTM and CDR2 ANQGSEA. CDR3 sequence (DNA): TGCAGCGTTTATTACACCGGGGAGCTGTTTTTT. It codes for CSVYYTGELFF.

This clonotype appeared a few times. V is TRBV29-1 and J is TRBJ2-1; 14 nucleotides align to TRBD2. This CDR3 is 18 amino acids long. Germline V gene sequence: CDR1 SQVTM, CDR2 ANQGSEA. V lost 6 bases to trimming and J lost 6 bases; unmatched junction nucleotides: 16. The CDR3 here is CSVGGTSGGLTSRNEQFF. The CDR3 nucleotides read TGCAGCGTCGGGGGGACTAGCGGGGGTCTAACGTCTCGCAATGAGCAGTTCTTC.